The clone carrying this T cell receptor beta chain was counted a few times. What it binds is not known. This sample is part of a study of T-cell memory formation after mild COVID-19. Whole-study results and caveats: Pre-infection memory contained some responding clones, which suggested that cross-reactive memory had joined.

Researchers used 5'RACE with constant-segment primers to make TCR alpha and TCR beta cDNA libraries that carry sample barcodes and UMIs. MiXCR, run by TCRdb on the 5' RACE reads, gives a single entry per CDR3 protein. The sample includes roughly 510,000 distinct CDR3 sequences, 15% to 20% of them seen just once. The specimen was PBMCs or a T cell subset sorted from them (not recorded which). This TCR was recovered from an adult woman who had mild COVID-19 (a few samples of this study predate the infection). Cell type and time point are not known.

CDR3 coding DNA: TGCAGCGCCCGGAGGGGAGGCGAAGCTTTCTTT. The encoded protein is CSARRGGEAFF. V and J are TRBV29-1 and TRBJ1-1, with D possibly matching TRBD1 (5 bases). Germline V lookup: CDR1 SQVTM, CDR2 ANQGSEA. Between the trimmed V and J ends, which lost 7 bases and 8 bases, there was a span of 14 bases. The CDR3 covers 11 residues.